This TCR beta chain was identified in a study of blood T cell repertoires in COVID-19. Sequencing was performed with immunoSEQ multiplex PCR; in TCRdb, only in-frame clones are kept and a portion is missing. Found here are some 300,000 clones, around nine tenths of them singletons; the top ten hold around 2%. With 0 bases removed from V and 1 base from J, the gap between germline ends came to 7 bases. The CDR3 has 14 amino acids. CDR1 and CDR2 from the germline V gene are LGHDT and YNNKEL (reference sequence). Participants, roughly 18 to 90 years old, spanned approximately 25 US areas. Sequenced: PBMCs or T cells enriched from blood (not recorded which). The receptor's source is a woman aged 55-75 years in a cohort exposed to, infected with or recovered from COVID-19 (not recorded which). The V call is TRBV3-1 (or the pseudogene TRBV3-2), the J call TRBJ2-7; D call uncertain. This chain's CDR3 is CASSQDTSSYEQYF. Here the CDR3 DNA reads TGTGCCAGCAGCCAAGATACAAGTTCCTACGAGCAGTACTTC.